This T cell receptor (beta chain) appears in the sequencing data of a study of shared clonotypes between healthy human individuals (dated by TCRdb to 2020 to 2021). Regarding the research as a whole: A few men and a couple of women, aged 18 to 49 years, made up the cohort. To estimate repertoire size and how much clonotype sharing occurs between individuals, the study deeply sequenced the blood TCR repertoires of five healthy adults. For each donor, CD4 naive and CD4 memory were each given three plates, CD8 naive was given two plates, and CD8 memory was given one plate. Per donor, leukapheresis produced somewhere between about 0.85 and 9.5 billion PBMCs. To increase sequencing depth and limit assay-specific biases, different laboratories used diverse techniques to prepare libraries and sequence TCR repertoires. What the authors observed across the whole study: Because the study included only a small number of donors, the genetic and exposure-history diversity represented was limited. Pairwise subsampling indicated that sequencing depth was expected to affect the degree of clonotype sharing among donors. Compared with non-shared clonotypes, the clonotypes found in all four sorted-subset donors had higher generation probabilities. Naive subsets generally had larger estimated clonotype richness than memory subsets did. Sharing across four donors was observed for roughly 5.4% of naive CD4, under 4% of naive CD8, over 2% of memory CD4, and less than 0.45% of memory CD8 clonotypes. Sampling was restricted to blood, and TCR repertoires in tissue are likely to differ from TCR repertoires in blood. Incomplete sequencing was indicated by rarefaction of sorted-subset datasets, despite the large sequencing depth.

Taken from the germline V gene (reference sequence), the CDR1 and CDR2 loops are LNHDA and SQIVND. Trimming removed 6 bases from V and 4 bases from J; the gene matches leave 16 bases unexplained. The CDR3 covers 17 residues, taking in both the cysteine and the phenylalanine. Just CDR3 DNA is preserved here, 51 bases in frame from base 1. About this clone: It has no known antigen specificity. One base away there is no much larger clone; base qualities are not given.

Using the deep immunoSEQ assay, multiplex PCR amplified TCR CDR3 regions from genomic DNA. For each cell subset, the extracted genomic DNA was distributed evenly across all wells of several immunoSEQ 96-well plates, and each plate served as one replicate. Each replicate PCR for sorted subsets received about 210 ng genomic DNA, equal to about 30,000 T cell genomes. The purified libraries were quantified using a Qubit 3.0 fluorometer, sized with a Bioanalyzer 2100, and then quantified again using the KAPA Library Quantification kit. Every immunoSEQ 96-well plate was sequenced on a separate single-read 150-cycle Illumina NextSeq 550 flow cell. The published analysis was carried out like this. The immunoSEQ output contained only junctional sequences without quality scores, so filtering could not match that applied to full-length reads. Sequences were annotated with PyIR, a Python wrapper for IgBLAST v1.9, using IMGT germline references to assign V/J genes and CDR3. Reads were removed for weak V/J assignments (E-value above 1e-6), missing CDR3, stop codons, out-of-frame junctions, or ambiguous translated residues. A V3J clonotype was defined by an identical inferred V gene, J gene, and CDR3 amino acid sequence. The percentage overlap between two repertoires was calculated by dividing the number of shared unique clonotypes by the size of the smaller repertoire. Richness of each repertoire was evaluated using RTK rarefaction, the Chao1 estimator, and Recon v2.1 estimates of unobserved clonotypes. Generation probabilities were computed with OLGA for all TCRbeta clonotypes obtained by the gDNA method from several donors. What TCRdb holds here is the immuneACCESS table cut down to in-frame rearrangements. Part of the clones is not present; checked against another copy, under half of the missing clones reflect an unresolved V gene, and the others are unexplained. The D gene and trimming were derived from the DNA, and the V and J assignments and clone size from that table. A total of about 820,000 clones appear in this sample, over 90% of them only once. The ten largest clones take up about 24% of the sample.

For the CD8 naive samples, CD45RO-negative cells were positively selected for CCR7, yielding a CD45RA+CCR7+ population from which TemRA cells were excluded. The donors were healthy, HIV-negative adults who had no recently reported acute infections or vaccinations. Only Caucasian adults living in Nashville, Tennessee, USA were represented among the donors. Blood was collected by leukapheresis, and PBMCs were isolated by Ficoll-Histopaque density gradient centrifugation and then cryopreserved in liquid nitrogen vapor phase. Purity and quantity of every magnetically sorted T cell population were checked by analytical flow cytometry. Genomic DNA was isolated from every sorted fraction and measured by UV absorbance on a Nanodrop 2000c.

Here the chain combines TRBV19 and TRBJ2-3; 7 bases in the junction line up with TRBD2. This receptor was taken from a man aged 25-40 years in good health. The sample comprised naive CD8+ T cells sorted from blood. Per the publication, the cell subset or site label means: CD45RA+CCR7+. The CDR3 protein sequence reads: CASRPPLGAGRADTQYF. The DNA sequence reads TGTGCCAGTAGGCCCCCGCTGGGAGCGGGAAGGGCAGATACGCAGTATTTT.